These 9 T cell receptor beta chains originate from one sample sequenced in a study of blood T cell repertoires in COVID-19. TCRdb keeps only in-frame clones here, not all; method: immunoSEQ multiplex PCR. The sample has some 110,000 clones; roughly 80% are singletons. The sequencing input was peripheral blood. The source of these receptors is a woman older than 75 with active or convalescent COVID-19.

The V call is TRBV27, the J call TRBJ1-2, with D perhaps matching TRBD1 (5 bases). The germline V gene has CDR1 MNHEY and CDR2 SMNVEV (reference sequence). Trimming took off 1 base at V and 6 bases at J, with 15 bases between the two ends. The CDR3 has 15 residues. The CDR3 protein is CASSLWGAERDGYTF. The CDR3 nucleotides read TGTGCCAGCAGTTTATGGGGCGCCGAAAGGGATGGCTACACCTTC.

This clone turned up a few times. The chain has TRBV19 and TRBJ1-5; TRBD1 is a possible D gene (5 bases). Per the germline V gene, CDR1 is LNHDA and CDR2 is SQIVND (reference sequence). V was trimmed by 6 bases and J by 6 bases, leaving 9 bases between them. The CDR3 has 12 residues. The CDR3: CASRGQGQPQHF. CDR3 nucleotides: TGTGCCAGTAGGGGGCAGGGTCAGCCCCAGCATTTT.

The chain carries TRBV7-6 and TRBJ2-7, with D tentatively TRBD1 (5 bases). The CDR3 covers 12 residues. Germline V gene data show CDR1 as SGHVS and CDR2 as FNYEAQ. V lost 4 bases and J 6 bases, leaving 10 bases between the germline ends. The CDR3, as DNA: TGTGCCAGCAGCTCGACAGAAGCCGAGCAGTACTTC. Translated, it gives CASSSTEAEQYF.

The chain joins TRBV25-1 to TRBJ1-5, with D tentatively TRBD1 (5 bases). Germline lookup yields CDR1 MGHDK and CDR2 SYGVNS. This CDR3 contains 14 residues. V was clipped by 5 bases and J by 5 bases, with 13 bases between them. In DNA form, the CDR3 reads TGTGCCAGCAGTCCCTCGGGGGGGGATCAGCCCCAGCATTTT. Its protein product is CASSPSGGDQPQHF.

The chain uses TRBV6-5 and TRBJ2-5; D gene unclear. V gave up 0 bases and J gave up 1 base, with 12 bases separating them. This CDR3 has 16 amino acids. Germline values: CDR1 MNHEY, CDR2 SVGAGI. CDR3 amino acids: CASSYSLSYGQETQYF. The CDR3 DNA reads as TGTGCCAGCAGTTACTCGCTGAGTTATGGCCAAGAGACCCAGTACTTC.

CDR3 sequence (DNA): TGTGCCAGCAGTTACATCCAGGGGGCCCGATCTTCACCCCTCCACTTT. It specifies CASSYIQGARSSPLHF. The genes are TRBV6-5 and TRBJ1-6; 8 nucleotides agree with TRBD1. This CDR3 region has 16 residues. Germline trimming cut 2 bases from V and 9 bases from J; bases unmatched to any gene: 9. CDR1 is MNHEY and CDR2 is SVGAGI in the germline V gene.

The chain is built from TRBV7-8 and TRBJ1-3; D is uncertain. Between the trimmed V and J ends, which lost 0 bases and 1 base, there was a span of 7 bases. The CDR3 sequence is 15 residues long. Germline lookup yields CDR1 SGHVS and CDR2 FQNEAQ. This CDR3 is CASSLARGSGNTIYF. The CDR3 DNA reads TGTGCCAGCAGCTTAGCGCGGGGATCTGGAAACACCATATATTTT.

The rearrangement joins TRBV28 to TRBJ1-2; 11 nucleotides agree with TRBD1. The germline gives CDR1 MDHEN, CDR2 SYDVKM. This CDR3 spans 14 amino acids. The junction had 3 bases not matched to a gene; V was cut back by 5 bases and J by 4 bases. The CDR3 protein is CASSGQGAGYGYTF. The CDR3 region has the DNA TGTGCCAGCAGTGGACAGGGGGCGGGCTATGGCTACACCTTC.

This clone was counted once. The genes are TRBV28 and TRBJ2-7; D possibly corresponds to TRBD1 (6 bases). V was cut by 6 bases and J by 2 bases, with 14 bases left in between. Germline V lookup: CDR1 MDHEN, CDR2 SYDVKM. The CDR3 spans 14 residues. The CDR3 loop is CASSPRDKTYEQYF. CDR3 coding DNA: TGTGCCAGCAGCCCCCGGGACAAAACCTACGAGCAGTACTTC.